Here is one TCR beta chain with its context. What it recognizes is unknown. The CDR3 runs to 15 residues. Germline V gene sequence: CDR1 SGHNT, CDR2 YENEEA. The sample is drawn from a study of blood T cells in healthy people across ages. Study-wide points: Both higher diversity and more naive CD4+ cells marked long-lived donors when set against aged donors.

The second PCR ran roughly 6 to 11 cycles with a sample-barcoded 5' primer and J-beta primers. TCRdb itself ran the 5' RACE reads through MiXCR, one entry per CDR3 protein. The sample lists roughly 650,000 distinct CDR3 sequences; roughly 32% were seen once. The receptor was isolated from a woman aged 80 or over in good health. Sequenced sample: blood. This chain connects TRBV11-3 to TRBJ2-5; 8 bases are shared with TRBD1. The assigned J gene may be wrong: the sequence end matches TRBJ2-1 better. The CDR3 reads CASSPGQGSKETQFF. Here the CDR3 DNA reads TGTGCCAGCAGCCCTGGACAGGGATCGAAAGAGACCCAGTTCTTC.